Below, 25 T cell receptor beta chains from the same sample are listed, as sequenced in a study of breast tumors, draining lymph nodes, adjacent tissues. MiXCR was run by TCRdb on the multiplex PCR reads, yielding one entry per CDR3 protein. The sample yields tens of thousands of distinct CDR3 sequences, roughly 28% seen once. Breast cancer patients provided tissue from their axillary draining lymph nodes. The sequenced sample was axillary lymph node tissue. The receptors shown here come from a female donor with breast cancer. Some clones in this sample may be carry-over from other donors' samples.

About this clonotype: A much larger clone sits a single nucleotide away, making a read error possible. The CDR3 DNA follows: TGTGCCAGCACCCGAGCGATTCGGAACACCGGGGAGCTGTTTTTT. This gives the protein CASTRAIRNTGELFF. This chain uses TRBV6-5 with TRBJ2-2; D gene uncertain. V lost 7 bases, J lost 1 base, and 13 bases lay in between. The CDR3 loop spans 15 amino acids. CDR1 is MNHEY, CDR2 SVGAGI, per germline.

This clonotype appeared many times. The rearrangement joins TRBV6-2 or TRBV6-3 to TRBJ2-7; 8 nucleotides align to TRBD2. The germline CDR1 and CDR2 sequences are MNHEY and SVGEGT. The CDR3 is 15 amino acids. Trimming at V came to 6 bases and at J to 3 bases, leaving 10 bases not matched to a gene. For the CDR3, the DNA is TGTGCCAGCAGACCCGGGGGGGCCCGCAGCTACGAGCAGTACTTC. Protein: CASRPGGARSYEQYF.

This clonotype was found many times. The chain is built from TRBV6-5 and TRBJ1-2; no firm D call. Germline assignment: CDR1 MNHEY and CDR2 SVGAGI. V lost 0 bases, J lost 6 bases, and 14 bases lay in between. The CDR3 has 15 residues. In DNA form, the CDR3 reads TGTGCCAGCAGTTACTCGGGCAGGAGTGGTAATGGCTACACCTTC. As protein: CASSYSGRSGNGYTF.

In regard to this clonotype: As the CDR3 is not closed by the conserved phenylalanine or tryptophan, this likely results from a read error. This chain joins TRBV7-3 and TRBJ2-5, with no clear D. This CDR3 region has 14 residues. From germline, CDR1 is SGHTA and CDR2 FQGTGA. Trimming pared 2 bases from V and 2 bases from J, leaving 9 bases between. The CDR3 nucleotides read TGTGCCAGCAGCTTAGGACCCCCTCAAGAGACCCAGTACTCC. It is translated as CASSLGPPQETQYS.

To note about this clonotype: Possible read error: a much larger clone is one base away. The chain has TRBV9 and TRBJ2-6; 8 nucleotides align to TRBD1. V trimming: 4 bases; J trimming: 0 bases; junction bases outside the gene matches: 9. Looked up from germline, CDR1 is SGDLS and CDR2 is YYNGEE. This CDR3 spans 18 amino acids. CDR3 nucleotide sequence: TGTGCCAGCAGCATCGTGGGACAGGAGAACTCTGGGGCCAACGTCCTGACTTTC. Its translation: CASSIVGQENSGANVLTF.

Comments on this clonotype: The CDR3 ends on some other residue instead of the conserved phenylalanine or tryptophan, so this is likely a read error. The chain recombines TRBV7-9 with TRBJ2-7, with TRBD1 matching over 7 bases. Per the germline V gene, CDR1 is SEHNR and CDR2 is FQNEAQ (reference sequence). CDR3 length equals 15 residues. The CDR3 protein is CTSSFDQGDLYEQYL. In DNA form, the CDR3 reads TGTACCAGCAGCTTTGATCAGGGGGATCTTTACGAGCAGTACCTC.

This clonotype was recorded at least ten times. V gene TRBV3-1 combines with J gene TRBJ2-3; D ambiguous. The CDR3 is made up of 13 amino acids. V gave up 0 bases and J gave up 5 bases, with 6 bases separating them. Germline-derived CDR1 and CDR2 are LGHDT and YNNKEL (reference sequence). CDR3 sequence (DNA): TGTGCCAGCAGCCAAGATTGGGGAGATACGCAGTATTTT. This encodes CASSQDWGDTQYF.

This clonotype was recorded many times. The CDR3 reads CASSRGGSSSYNEQFF. In DNA, the CDR3 is TGTGCCAGCAGCAGGGGGGGGTCCTCTAGCTACAATGAGCAGTTCTTC. The chain joins TRBV9 to TRBJ2-1; maybe TRBD2 (7 bases). The CDR3 consists of 16 residues. Germline V gene sequence: CDR1 SGDLS, CDR2 YYNGEE. Deletions cut 4 bases from V and 3 bases from J, with 17 bases between.

This clonotype has ten or more counts. The chain couples TRBV30 to TRBJ1-2; perhaps TRBD1 as D (6 bases). Trimming took off 2 bases at V and 8 bases at J, with 15 bases between the two ends. Germline V gene lookup returns CDR1 GTSNPN and CDR2 SVGIG (reference sequence). CDR3 length equals 13 residues. The CDR3 DNA follows: TGTGCCTGGAGTACACAGGGAGAGGGGGGCTACACCTTC. Translation gives CAWSTQGEGGYTF.

This clonotype was observed many times. V is TRBV24-1 and J is TRBJ2-7; D is ambiguous. V gave up 3 bases and J gave up 2 bases, with 10 bases separating them. The germline V gene has CDR1 KGHDR and CDR2 SFDVKD. The CDR3 loop spans 14 amino acids. As DNA, the CDR3 is TGTGCCACCAGTGATCGGACGCCACCCTACGAGCAGTACTTC. Its protein is CATSDRTPPYEQYF.

The sample holds many counts of this clonotype. This rearrangement joins TRBV7-2 to TRBJ1-2; D gene unclear. Trimming pared 3 bases from V and 2 bases from J, leaving 16 bases between. Germline V gene data show CDR1 as SGHTA and CDR2 as FQGNSA. The CDR3 has 16 amino acids. The CDR3 nucleotides are TGTGCCAGCAGCTTTCGCTATATCAAGGAAAACTATGGCTACACCTTC. This sequence encodes CASSFRYIKENYGYTF.

The rearrangement links TRBV7-8 to TRBJ1-6; 12 nucleotides line up with TRBD1. Germline CDR1 SGHVS, CDR2 FQNEAQ. Trimming removed 10 bases from V and 9 bases from J; junction bases left unmatched: 16. The CDR3 spans 17 residues. The CDR3 region has the DNA TGTGCCAATCTCCTCCAGTCCGGGACAGGGGGCAGTTCACCCCTCCACTTT. Translation gives CANLLQSGTGGSSPLHF.

The DNA for the CDR3 is TGCGCCAGCAGGAAAGGACAGGGTGGCAACACCGGGGAGCTGTTTTTT. Its protein is CASRKGQGGNTGELFF. The rearrangement links TRBV10-1 to TRBJ2-2; 8 positions match TRBD1. This CDR3 spans 16 amino acids. V lost 6 bases to trimming and J lost 2 bases; unmatched junction nucleotides: 8. The germline V gene encodes CDR1 WNHNN and CDR2 SYGVQD (reference sequence).

There are many counts of this clonotype. This chain links TRBV30 with TRBJ2-5; a weak D match, TRBD1 (5 bases). Germline values: CDR1 GTSNPN, CDR2 SVGIG (reference sequence). The CDR3 sequence is 13 residues long. V dropped 5 bases and J dropped 7 bases, with 17 bases sitting between them. The CDR3 nucleotides read TGTGCCTGGGGCCTTGGGGCCCAGCGGACCCAGTACTTC. This translates into CAWGLGAQRTQYF.

Ten or more counts support this clonotype. A much larger clonotype is one base distant, so this may be a read error. The genes are TRBV11-2 and TRBJ2-7, with D unclear. Per germline, CDR1 SGHAT and CDR2 FQNNGV. The CDR3 sequence is 13 residues long. V lost 0 bases and J lost 6, with 9 bases in between. The CDR3: CASSLDSGSEQYF. The CDR3 nucleotides are TGTGCCAGCAGCTTAGATTCGGGTTCCGAGCAGTACTTC.

This clonotype was seen many times. The genes are TRBV19 and TRBJ1-3; tentatively, D is TRBD1 (6 bases). Germline V gene data show CDR1 as LNHDA and CDR2 as SQIVND (reference sequence). Trimming took 7 bases from V and 0 from J, leaving 13 bases between them. The CDR3 loop spans 15 amino acids. The CDR3 bases are TGTGCCAGTATCAGTCGGGGGCGCTCTGGAAACACCATATATTTT. Its protein is CASISRGRSGNTIYF. Complete variable domain (other parts from reference TRBV19 and TRBJ1-3): DGGITQSPKYLFRKEGQNVTLSCEQNLNHDAMYWYRQDPGQGLRLIYYSQIVNDFQKGDIAEGYSVSREKKESFPLTVTSAQKNPTAFYLCASISRGRSGNTIYFGEGSWLTVV.

This clonotype was seen at least ten times. The chain is built from TRBV20-1 and TRBJ2-5; 8 bases line up with TRBD2. Germline trimming cut 2 bases from V and 5 bases from J; bases unmatched to any gene: 4. In germline, CDR1 is DFQATT, CDR2 SNEGSKA (reference sequence). The CDR3 has 13 amino acids. In DNA, the CDR3 is TGCAGTGCTAGACCCGGGAGGGAGGAGACCCAGTACTTC. Its protein is CSARPGREETQYF.

A remark on this clonotype: Germline and junction disagree at one end, which may indicate a read error. In nucleotides, the CDR3 is TGTGCCGGCAGGTCGGAGGCGGGAGGACCAAATGAGCGGTTCTTC. Its protein product is CAGRSEAGGPNERFF. The chain recombines TRBV7-9 with TRBJ2-1; TRBD2 aligns across 8 bases. Germline-derived CDR1 and CDR2 are SEHNR and FQNEAQ (reference sequence). This CDR3 has 15 residues. Looking up the rest from reference TRBV7-9 and TRBJ2-1 gives the full variable domain: DTGVSQNPRHKITKRGQNVTFRCDPISEHNRLYWYRQTLGQGPEFLTYFQNEAQLEKSRLLSDRFSAERPKGSFSTLEIQRTEQGDSAMYLCAGRSEAGGPNERFFGPGTRLTVL.

Only a few counts were recorded for this clonotype. The chain uses TRBV3-1 and TRBJ1-1; no firm D call. Trimming took off 6 bases at V and 1 base at J, with 3 bases between the two ends. CDR1 and CDR2 (germline): LGHDT, YNNKEL (reference sequence). The CDR3 contains 11 residues. The CDR3 reads CASRGNTEAFF. The CDR3 DNA sequence: TGTGCCAGCAGGGGGAACACTGAAGCTTTCTTT.

This clonotype showed up many times. This may come from a read error, since a much larger clone is one base off. The genes are TRBV20-1 and TRBJ2-7; D ambiguous. Trimming left V 2 bases short and J 6 bases short, with 17 bases between. Germline V gene lookup returns CDR1 DFQATT and CDR2 SNEGSKA (reference sequence). This CDR3 has 14 amino acids. CDR3 coding DNA: TGCAGTGCTAGACAGGTGACTGAGGTGTCCGAGCAGTACTTC. Amino acids: CSARQVTEVSEQYF.

This clonotype has ten or more counts. The genes are TRBV7-2 and TRBJ2-3; 7 bases map to TRBD2. The V gene end was trimmed by 3 bases and the J gene end by 5 bases; junction bases not matched to a gene: 14. CDR1 is SGHTA, CDR2 FQGNSA, per germline. The CDR3 has 17 residues. The CDR3 spells CASSLVGGVAGLDTQYF. The CDR3 bases are TGTGCCAGCAGCTTGGTGGGGGGGGTAGCGGGTTTAGATACGCAGTATTTT.

This clonotype occurred once. The genes are TRBV2 and TRBJ2-5, with 10 bases aligning to TRBD1. CDR1 is SNHLY and CDR2 is FYNNEI in the germline V gene. The J segment lost 6 bases and the V segment lost 2 bases, leaving 6 bases of the junction unmatched. The CDR3 is 15 residues long. CDR3 DNA: TGTGCCAGCAGTGAATCGACAGGGGGCCTGAAGACCCAGTACTTC. Translating it yields CASSESTGGLKTQYF.

This clonotype was recorded many times. The CDR3 region is CASSSVEAETYEQYF. CDR3 coding DNA: TGTGCCAGCAGCTCTGTGGAGGCCGAGACCTACGAGCAGTACTTC. V is TRBV5-8 and J is TRBJ2-7; D possibly corresponds to TRBD2 (5 bases). Germline-derived CDR1 and CDR2 are SGHTS and YDEGEE. This CDR3 comprises 15 residues. Trimming pared 3 bases from V and 2 bases from J, leaving 15 bases between.

This clonotype was detected many times. The rearrangement joins TRBV7-8 to TRBJ2-2, with TRBD2 matching 14 bases. CDR1 is SGHVS, CDR2 FQNEAQ, per germline. The CDR3 contains 17 residues. Trimming took 5 bases from V and 5 from J; bases not matched to a gene: 7. The CDR3 DNA sequence: TGTGCCAGCAGCCCGCGACTAGCGGGAGGGGGGACCGGGGAGCTGTTTTTT. Translating it yields CASSPRLAGGGTGELFF.

A note on this clonotype: This clone may be a read error of a much larger clone one base away. The CDR3 nucleotides are TGTGCCAGCAGTCCAGTCTCTGGGGCCAACGTCCTGACTTTC. As protein: CASSPVSGANVLTF. The gene calls are TRBV6-5 and TRBJ2-6; no clear D gene. The CDR3 totals 14 residues. Trimming left V 5 bases short and J 0 bases short, with 5 bases between. Germline-derived CDR1 and CDR2 are MNHEY and SVGAGI.